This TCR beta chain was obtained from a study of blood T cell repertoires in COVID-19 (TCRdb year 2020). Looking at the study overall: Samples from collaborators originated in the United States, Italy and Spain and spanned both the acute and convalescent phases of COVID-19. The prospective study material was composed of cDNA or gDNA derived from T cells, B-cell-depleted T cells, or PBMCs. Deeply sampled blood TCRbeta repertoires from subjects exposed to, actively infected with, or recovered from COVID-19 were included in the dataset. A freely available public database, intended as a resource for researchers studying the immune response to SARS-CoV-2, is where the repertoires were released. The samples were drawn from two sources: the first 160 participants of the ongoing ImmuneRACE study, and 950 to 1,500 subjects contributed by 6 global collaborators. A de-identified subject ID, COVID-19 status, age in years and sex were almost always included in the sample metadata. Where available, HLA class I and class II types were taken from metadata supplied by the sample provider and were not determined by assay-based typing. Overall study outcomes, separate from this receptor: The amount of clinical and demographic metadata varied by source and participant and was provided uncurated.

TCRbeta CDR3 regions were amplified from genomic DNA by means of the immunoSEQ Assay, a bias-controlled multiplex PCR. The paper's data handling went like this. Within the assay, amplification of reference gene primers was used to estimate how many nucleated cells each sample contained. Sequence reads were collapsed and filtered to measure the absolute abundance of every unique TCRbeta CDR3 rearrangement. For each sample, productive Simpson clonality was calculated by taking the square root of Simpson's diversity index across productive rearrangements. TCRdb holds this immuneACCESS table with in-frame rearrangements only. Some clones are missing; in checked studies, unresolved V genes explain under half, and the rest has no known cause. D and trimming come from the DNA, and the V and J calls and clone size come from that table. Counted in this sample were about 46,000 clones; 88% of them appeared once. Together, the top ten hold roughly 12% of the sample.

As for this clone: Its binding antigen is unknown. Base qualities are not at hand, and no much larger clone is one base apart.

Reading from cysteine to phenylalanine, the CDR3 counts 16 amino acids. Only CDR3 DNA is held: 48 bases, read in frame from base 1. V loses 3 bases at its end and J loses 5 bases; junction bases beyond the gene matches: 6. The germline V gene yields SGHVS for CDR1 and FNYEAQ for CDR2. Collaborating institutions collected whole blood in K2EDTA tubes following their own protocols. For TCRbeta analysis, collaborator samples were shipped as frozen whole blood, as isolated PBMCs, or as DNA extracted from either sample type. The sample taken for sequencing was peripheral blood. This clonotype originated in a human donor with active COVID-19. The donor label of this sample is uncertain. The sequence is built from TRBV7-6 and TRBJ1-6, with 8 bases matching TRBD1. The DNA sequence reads TGTGCCAGCAGCTTTTCTCCGGGACAGGATAATTCACCCCTCCACTTT. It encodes CASSFSPGQDNSPLHF.